This is a list of T cell receptor beta chains from one sample in a study of regulatory T cells in long-lasting Graves disease. TCRdb used MiXCR to reprocess the multiplex PCR reads, holding one entry per CDR3 protein. The sample holds some 420,000 distinct CDR3 sequences; about 20% are singletons and the top ten take 10% to 15%. The source material was peripheral blood mononuclear cells (PBMCs), sampled when the disease was refractory, from a patient treated with antithyroid drugs. The receptors were gathered from a female donor with Graves disease. Both conserved end residues are part of each CDR3. The D gene is left open where the match is weak. Rows may omit the clone size; those that give it use once, few, many or a size class.

clone size | J gene | D gene | V gene | CDR3 protein | CDR3 DNA
few | TRBJ1-2 | - | TRBV7-9 | CASSLVKGYGYTF | TGTGCCAGCAGCTTAGTGAAGGGCTATGGCTACACCTTC
- | TRBJ2-7 | - | TRBV30 | CAWTTERRKDEQYF | TGTGCCTGGACCACAGAGAGGAGGAAAGACGAGCAGTACTTC
- | TRBJ2-5 | - | TRBV6-2/TRBV6-3 | CASSYSRREETQYF | TGTGCCAGCAGTTACTCGAGACGGGAAGAGACCCAGTACTTC
- | TRBJ1-2 | - | TRBV14 | CASNQGPGTNYGYTF | TGTGCCAGCAACCAAGGGCCGGGAACAAACTATGGCTACACCTTC
few | TRBJ1-4 | TRBD1 | TRBV5-1 | CASTHGGDREKLFF | TGCGCCAGCACCCACGGCGGGGACAGAGAAAAACTGTTTTTT
few | TRBJ2-7 | TRBD2 | TRBV6-1 | CASTFLISGRSPRDDEQYF | TGTGCCAGCACCTTCCTGATTAGCGGGAGGTCCCCAAGGGATGACGAGCAGTACTTC
few | TRBJ2-7 | - | TRBV30 | CAWTSLAGAGEQYF | TGTGCCTGGACATCTTTGGCGGGGGCGGGCGAGCAGTACTTC
- | TRBJ1-1 | TRBD1 | TRBV20-1 | CSARKNRDRGTEAFF | TGCAGTGCTAGAAAAAACCGGGACAGGGGTACTGAAGCTTTCTTT
many | TRBJ2-2 | - | TRBV7-3 | CASSAPGIGELFF | TGTGCCAGCAGCGCCCCAGGAATCGGGGAGCTGTTTTTT
many | TRBJ2-5 | - | TRBV2 | CASTATDIQETQYF | TGTGCCAGTACAGCAACTGACATCCAAGAGACCCAGTACTTC
few | TRBJ2-2 | TRBD2 | TRBV6-1 | CASRKTSATGELFF | TGTGCCAGCAGAAAGACTAGCGCCACCGGGGAGCTGTTTTTT
- | TRBJ2-7 | TRBD2 | TRBV19 | CASTLSGIGSYEQYF | TGTGCCAGTACCCTTAGCGGGATTGGATCCTACGAGCAGTACTTC
many | TRBJ1-2 | - | TRBV11-2 | CASSLSRLSYGYTF | TGTGCCAGCAGCTTATCCAGGCTATCCTATGGCTACACCTTC
- | TRBJ1-2 | - | TRBV6-2/TRBV6-3 | CASRSINYGYTF | TGTGCCAGCAGGTCGATTAACTATGGCTACACCTTC
- | TRBJ2-7 | - | TRBV3-1 | CASSQDPAGQYF | TGTGCCAGCAGCCAAGATCCGGCGGGACAGTACTTC
- | TRBJ1-3 | TRBD1 | TRBV11-2 | CASSQGAVKGNTIYF | TGTGCCAGCAGCCAGGGGGCAGTGAAAGGAAACACCATATATTTT
many | TRBJ1-1 | - | TRBV12-5 | CASGLDDVGNTEAFF | TGTGCTAGTGGTTTGGACGACGTAGGGAACACTGAAGCTTTCTTT
- | TRBJ2-7 | - | TRBV7-2 | CASSLRFLSHYEQYF | TGTGCCAGCAGCCTCAGGTTCCTTTCTCACTACGAGCAGTACTTC
few | TRBJ2-1 | TRBD1 | TRBV27 | CASSPSGGLNEQFF | TGTGCCAGCAGTCCCTCAGGGGGCCTCAATGAGCAGTTCTTC
many | TRBJ1-2 | - | TRBV7-9 | CASREGDGYGYTF | TGTGCCAGTCGGGAGGGGGATGGCTATGGCTACACCTTC
many | TRBJ1-5 | - | TRBV6-1 | CASSASQLNQPQHF | TGTGCCAGCAGTGCGAGTCAGCTCAATCAGCCCCAGCATTTT
- | TRBJ1-4 | - | TRBV4-3 | CASSQPYSEKLFF | TGCGCCAGCAGCCAACCTTATAGTGAAAAACTGTTTTTT
once | TRBJ2-7 | - | TRBV5-6 | CTSSLRVAYSYEQYF | TGTACCAGCAGCTTGCGGGTCGCTTACTCCTACGAGCAGTACTTC
few | TRBJ2-2 | - | TRBV20-1 | CSARRRATGELFF | TGCAGTGCTAGAAGGAGAGCCACCGGGGAGCTGTTTTTT
- | TRBJ2-7 | - | TRBV5-6 | CASSLRDPPTYEQYF | TGTGCCAGCAGCCTTAGGGATCCCCCCACCTACGAGCAGTACTTC
many | TRBJ1-5 | - | TRBV12-5 | CASGLVGHDQPQHF | TGTGCTAGTGGTTTGGTCGGTCACGATCAGCCCCAGCATTTT
few | TRBJ1-1 | - | TRBV30 | CAWRRGETEAFF | TGTGCCTGGAGAAGGGGAGAGACTGAAGCTTTCTTT
- | TRBJ2-5 | - | TRBV12-3/TRBV12-4 | CASRTAQETQYF | TGTGCCAGCAGAACAGCACAAGAGACCCAGTACTTC
few | TRBJ2-7 | - | TRBV29-1 | CSAGGPRPFYEQYF | TGCAGCGCTGGTGGACCCCGCCCCTTCTACGAGCAGTACTTC
many | TRBJ1-4 | - | TRBV12-3/TRBV12-4 | CASSRENEKLFF | TGTGCCAGCAGCCGGGAGAATGAAAAACTGTTTTTT
- | TRBJ1-2 | - | TRBV6-1 | CASRGPPPTDNYGYTF | TGTGCCAGCAGGGGACCACCTCCGACAGACAACTATGGCTACACCTTC
- | TRBJ2-3 | - | TRBV7-3 | CASSTGDSSTDTQYF | TGTGCCAGCTCAACGGGAGACAGTAGCACAGATACGCAGTATTTT
few | TRBJ1-6 | TRBD1 | TRBV5-1 | CASSFSGGESPLHF | TGCGCCAGCAGCTTCTCAGGGGGCGAATCACCCCTCCACTTT
many | TRBJ1-2 | TRBD1 | TRBV6-2/TRBV6-3 | CASSYSPGGNYGYTF | TGTGCCAGCAGTTACTCTCCAGGGGGCAACTATGGCTACACCTTC
- | TRBJ2-3 | - | TRBV6-1 | CASNRVFNTDTQYF | TGTGCCAGCAACCGAGTTTTCAACACAGATACGCAGTATTTT
many | TRBJ1-4 | - | TRBV7-3 | CASSLPLSREKLFF | TGTGCCAGCAGCTTACCCCTATCCAGAGAAAAACTGTTTTTT
many | TRBJ1-1 | TRBD1 | TRBV12-3/TRBV12-4 | CASTLTGGNTEAFF | TGTGCCAGCACCCTCACAGGGGGGAACACTGAAGCTTTCTTT
many | TRBJ2-7 | - | TRBV28 | CASSPTRGAYEQYF | TGTGCCAGCAGCCCGACCCGCGGCGCCTACGAGCAGTACTTC
- | TRBJ2-2 | - | TRBV9 | CASSPRDGSNTGELFF | TGTGCCAGCAGCCCCCGGGACGGATCCAACACCGGGGAGCTGTTCTTT
- | TRBJ2-7 | TRBD1 | TRBV12-3/TRBV12-4 | CASSPPGQAPKQYF | TGTGCCAGCAGCCCCCCGGGACAGGCCCCCAAGCAGTACTTC
few | TRBJ1-2 | - | TRBV7-2 | CASSTLGNYGYTF | TGTGCCAGCAGCACCCTGGGTAACTATGGCTACACCTTC